This T cell receptor (beta chain) was profiled in a study of shared clonotypes between healthy human individuals. Study as a whole: Aged between 18 and 49, the donors were a couple of women and a few men.

This clone was detected only a few times. This same CDR3 is encoded by further DNA sequences in the sample. This CDR3 contains 15 residues. Germline CDR1 SGDLS, CDR2 YYNGEE. Trimming left V 0 bases short and J 1 base short, with 11 bases between. It was at deep level that the assay was run. Sorted subsets were amplified in replicate PCRs using 150 to 250 ng DNA, about 30,000 T cell genomes. Clones were read by immunoSEQ multiplex PCR, and TCRdb kept only the in-frame ones, dropping some. The sample records about 1.1 million clones, approximately 80% being singletons. Sequenced input: memory CD4+ T cells from PBMCs. Subset reported: CD45RA-negative fraction. The chain recombines TRBV9 with TRBJ2-7, with D possibly TRBD1 on 6 matching bases. This clonotype was obtained from a man aged 18 to 30 in good health. Some clones in this sample may be carry-over from other donors' samples. CDR3 nucleotide sequence: TGTGCCAGCAGCGTAGCGACAGGCCATTCCTACGAGCAGTACTTC. The encoded protein is CASSVATGHSYEQYF.